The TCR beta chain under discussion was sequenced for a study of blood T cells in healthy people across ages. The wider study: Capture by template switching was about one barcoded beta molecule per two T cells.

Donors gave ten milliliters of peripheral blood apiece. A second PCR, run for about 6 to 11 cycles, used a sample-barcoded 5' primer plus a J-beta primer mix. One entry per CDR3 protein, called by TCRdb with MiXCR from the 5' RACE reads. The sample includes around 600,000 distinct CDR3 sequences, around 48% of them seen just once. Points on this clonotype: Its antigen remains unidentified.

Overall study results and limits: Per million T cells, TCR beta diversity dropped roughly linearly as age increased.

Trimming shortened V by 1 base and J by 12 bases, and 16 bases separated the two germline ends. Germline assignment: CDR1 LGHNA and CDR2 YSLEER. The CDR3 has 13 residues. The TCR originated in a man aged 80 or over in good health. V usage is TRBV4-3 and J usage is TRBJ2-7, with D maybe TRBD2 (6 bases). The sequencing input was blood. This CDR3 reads CASSQVLGGARYF. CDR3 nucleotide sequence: TGCGCCAGCAGCCAAGTTCTGGGGGGAGCAAGGTACTTC.